This record concerns one T cell receptor beta chain sequence. Its antigen is undetermined. Viral peptide pools were used in the ViraFEST assay to expand antigen-specific CD4+ T cells, and sequencing came afterward. With 10 days of culture completed, CD4+ T cells were isolated. Two doses of BNT162b2 or mRNA-1273 vaccine were administered to participants. In the vaccine recipients, nucleocapsid antibodies were negative and there was no prior SARS-CoV-2 infection. CDR1 is SGHRS and CDR2 is YFSETQ in the germline V gene. V trimming: 6 bases; J trimming: 3 bases; junction bases outside the gene matches: 6. The CDR3 covers 15 residues. This sample was included in a study of vaccination effects on CD4 cells after COVID-19. Some clones are missing from TCRdb's copy, which holds only in-frame ones; the method was immunoSEQ multiplex PCR. The table records tens of thousands of clones, about three quarters of them present only once.

Specimen: CD4+ T cells from PBMCs cultured with HCoV-OC43 spike peptides, collected after COVID-19 vaccination. Subset reported: HCoV-OC43 spike overlapping peptide pool stimulation. V gene TRBV5-1 combines with J gene TRBJ2-2, with TRBD1 matching 9 bases. The sequence was obtained from a human donor who received a COVID-19 vaccine. The CDR3 loop is CASNGQGRDTGELFF. The DNA for the CDR3 is TGCGCCAGCAACGGACAGGGGAGAGACACCGGGGAGCTGTTTTTT.